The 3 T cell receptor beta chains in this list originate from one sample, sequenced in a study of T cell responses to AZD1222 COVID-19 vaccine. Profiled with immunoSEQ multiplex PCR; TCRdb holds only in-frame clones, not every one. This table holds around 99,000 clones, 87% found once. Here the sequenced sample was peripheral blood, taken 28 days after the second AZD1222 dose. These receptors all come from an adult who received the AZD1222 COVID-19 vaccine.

CDR3 in DNA: TGTGCCAGCAGTGTGGGCACCTCCCCCTACAATGAGCAGTTCTTC. Its translation: CASSVGTSPYNEQFF. This chain uses TRBV27 with TRBJ2-1; D ambiguous. The V and J ends lost 5 bases and 2 bases respectively, with 13 bases between them. The CDR3 is made up of 15 amino acids. CDR1 and CDR2 (germline): MNHEY, SMNVEV (reference sequence).

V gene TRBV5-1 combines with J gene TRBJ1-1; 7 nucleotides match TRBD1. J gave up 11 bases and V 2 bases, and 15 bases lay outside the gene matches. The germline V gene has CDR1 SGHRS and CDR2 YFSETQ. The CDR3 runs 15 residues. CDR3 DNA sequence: TGCGCCAGCAGCTTCAAAGGGCCGACAGGGAATACGGCTTTCTTT. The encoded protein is CASSFKGPTGNTAFF.

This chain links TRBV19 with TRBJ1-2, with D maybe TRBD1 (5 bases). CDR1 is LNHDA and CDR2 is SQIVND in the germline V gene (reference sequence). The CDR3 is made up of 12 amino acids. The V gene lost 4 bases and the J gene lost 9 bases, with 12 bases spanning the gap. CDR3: CASSTGPYSYTF. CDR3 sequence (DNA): TGTGCCAGTAGTACAGGGCCCTACAGCTACACCTTC.